Each of the 17 T cell receptor beta chains below was sequenced from the same sample in a study of cytomegalovirus exposure and HLA in healthy donors (dated by TCRdb to 2016 to 2017). The library was obtained by the immunoSEQ multiplex PCR assay. A mixture of 60 forward primers for TCR Vbeta segments and 13 reverse primers for TCR Jbeta segments was used in the multiplex PCR. What TCRdb holds here is the immuneACCESS table cut down to in-frame rearrangements. Part of the clones is not present; checked against another copy, under half of the missing clones reflect an unresolved V gene, and the others are unexplained. The sample table shows fewer than 200,000 clones, and around four fifths are seen once. The ten most abundant clones make up about 1.3% of the sample. Sequencing was performed on PBMCs. The source is a woman aged 45-65 years in good health and CMV-seronegative.

The J gene is TRBJ2-5, the V gene TRBV6-1; 9 positions agree with TRBD1. The J call is doubtful: the DNA matches TRBJ2-7 better. The germline V gene encodes CDR1 MNHNS and CDR2 SASEGT. This CDR3 is 15 amino acids long. CDR3 sequence: CASSTGQGFPYEQYF. The DNA for the CDR3 is TGTGCCAGCAGTACGGGACAGGGTTTCCCCTACGAGCAGTACTTC.

V and J are TRBV5-4 and TRBJ2-3; 10 bases match TRBD1. V lost 4 bases, J lost 4 bases, and 6 bases stayed unmatched. Germline V lookup: CDR1 SGHNT, CDR2 YYREEE (reference sequence). CDR3 length: 15 amino acids. The CDR3 sequence: CASSGDRGGADTQYF. CDR3 bases: TGTGCCAGCAGCGGGGACAGGGGAGGCGCAGATACGCAGTATTTT.

This sequence joins TRBV28 and TRBJ1-1; TRBD1 matches at 9 bases. V lost 0 bases and J lost 8; bases outside the gene matches: 1. The length of the CDR3 is 13 residues. CDR1 MDHEN and CDR2 SYDVKM come from the germline V gene. CDR3 region: CASSLWTGGEAFF. The CDR3 nucleotides read TGTGCCAGCAGTTTATGGACAGGGGGAGAAGCTTTCTTT. The entire variable domain, with the rest obtained from reference TRBV28 and TRBJ1-1, is as follows: DVKVTQSSRYLVKRTGEKVFLECVQDMDHENMFWYRQDPGLGLRLIYFSYDVKMKEKGDIPEGYSVSREKKERFSLILESASTNQTSMYLCASSLWTGGEAFFGQGTRLTVV.

This chain uses TRBV13 with TRBJ2-2, with 13 bases that match TRBD2. The V and J ends lost 4 bases and 7 bases, in that order; junction bases with no gene match: 15. The germline gives CDR1 PRHDT, CDR2 FYEKMQ (reference sequence). CDR3 size: 19 residues. The CDR3 is CASSYLSGLAGERGGELFF. The CDR3 coding sequence is TGTGCCAGCAGCTATTTATCCGGACTAGCGGGAGAAAGGGGCGGGGAGCTGTTTTTT. Based on the CDR3 plus reference TRBV13 and TRBJ2-2, the full variable domain is AAGVIQSPRHLIKEKRETATLKCYPIPRHDTVYWYQQGPGQDPQFLISFYEKMQSDKGSIPDRFSAQQFSDYHSELNMSSLELGDSALYFCASSYLSGLAGERGGELFFGEGSRLTVL.

This chain links TRBV6-5 with TRBJ2-5; 7 bases align to TRBD1. The J call may be faulty, since TRBJ2-7 better matches the DNA end. The CDR3 runs 13 residues. CDR1 and CDR2 (germline): MNHEY, SVGAGI. CDR3 in DNA: TGTGCCACCAGGACAGGAATTATCTACGAGCAGTACTTC. Translating it yields CATRTGIIYEQYF.

The chain uses TRBV7-2 and TRBJ1-1; D is perhaps TRBD1 (6 bases). Per germline, CDR1 SGHTA and CDR2 FQGNSA. Between the trimmed V and J ends, which lost 5 bases and 4 bases, there was a span of 20 bases. The CDR3 is made up of 16 amino acids. The CDR3 protein is CASSPGQFSRGTEAFF. CDR3 nucleotide sequence: TGTGCCAGCAGCCCGGGGCAGTTCAGCAGGGGCACTGAAGCTTTCTTT.

This rearrangement joins TRBV5-1 to TRBJ1-3; 7 nucleotides align to TRBD1. Germline assignment: CDR1 SGHRS and CDR2 YFSETQ. The CDR3 has 15 amino acids. Germline trimming cut 2 bases from V and 4 bases from J; bases unmatched to any gene: 6. The CDR3 DNA reads as TGCGCCAGCAGCTTAGACAGGGCCGAAGGAAACACCATATATTTT. Its translation: CASSLDRAEGNTIYF.

This clone was observed a few times. J is TRBJ1-2 and V is TRBV19; unclear D gene. The V end was cut by 5 bases, the J end by 3 bases, with 13 bases between. There are 14 residues in the CDR3. CDR1 is LNHDA, CDR2 SQIVND, per germline (reference sequence). CDR3 amino acids: CASSRVSGDYGYTF. CDR3 nucleotide sequence: TGTGCCAGTAGTCGGGTATCCGGGGACTATGGCTACACCTTC.

This chain links TRBV5-6 with TRBJ1-6; D remains ambiguous. Trimming cost V 4 bases and J 7 bases, with 15 bases left between them. CDR1 and CDR2 from the germline V gene are SGHDT and YYEEEE. The CDR3 spans 15 residues. CDR3 bases: TGTGCCAGCAGCCGCGGTGCCCACGGGAATTCACCCCTCCACTTT. This gives the protein CASSRGAHGNSPLHF.

The CDR3 here is CASTPGREPYEQYF. The CDR3, as DNA: TGTGCCAGCACCCCTGGGCGGGAGCCCTACGAGCAGTACTTC. The chain combines TRBV28 with TRBJ2-7; 7 bases line up with TRBD2. Per the germline V gene, CDR1 is MDHEN and CDR2 is SYDVKM. This CDR3 comprises 14 residues. V lost 7 bases and J lost 2; bases outside the gene matches: 8.

V and J are TRBV18 and TRBJ1-1; D ambiguous. Germline V lookup: CDR1 KGHSH, CDR2 LQKENI. Trimming stripped 1 base from V and 1 base from J, with 7 bases between. The length of the CDR3 is 14 residues. Here the CDR3 reads CASSPRSGNTEAFF. CDR3 nucleotides: TGTGCCAGCTCACCACGAAGCGGGAACACTGAAGCTTTCTTT.

V usage is TRBV28 and J usage is TRBJ2-7; D gene ambiguous. The CDR3 covers 14 residues. Germline CDR1 is MDHEN and CDR2 is SYDVKM. V was pared by 2 bases and J by 2 bases, with 10 bases between. The CDR3 sequence: CASSLHRVAYEQYF. The CDR3 DNA is TGTGCCAGCAGTTTACACCGGGTGGCCTACGAGCAGTACTTC. Supplemented by reference TRBV28 and TRBJ2-7, the full variable domain reads DVKVTQSSRYLVKRTGEKVFLECVQDMDHENMFWYRQDPGLGLRLIYFSYDVKMKEKGDIPEGYSVSREKKERFSLILESASTNQTSMYLCASSLHRVAYEQYFGPGTRLTVT.

This clone came up once. The CDR3: CASRGTAYGYTF. In DNA, the CDR3 is TGTGCCAGCAGGGGGACAGCATATGGCTACACCTTC. The chain combines TRBV6-6 with TRBJ1-2, with 7 bases fitting TRBD1. This CDR3 spans 12 amino acids. After removal of 6 bases from V and 5 bases from J, the junction contained 3 bases not matched to a gene. Germline loops: CDR1 MNHNY, CDR2 SVGAGI (reference sequence).

The chain recombines TRBV6-5 with TRBJ1-5, with unresolved D. Per germline, CDR1 MNHEY and CDR2 SVGAGI. V lost 5 bases and J 6 bases, leaving 8 bases between the germline ends. The length of the CDR3 is 12 residues. The CDR3 loop reads CASSTPGQPQHF. CDR3 coding DNA: TGTGCCAGCAGTACCCCGGGTCAGCCCCAGCATTTT.

V is TRBV15 and J is TRBJ2-1, with TRBD2 matching over 12 bases. With V trimmed by 4 bases and J by 6 bases, 10 bases remained unmatched. This CDR3 is built from 17 residues. Germline V gene data show CDR1 as LNHNV and CDR2 as YYDKDF (reference sequence). The CDR3 loop is CATSTELAGGFPNEQFF. In nucleotides, the CDR3 is TGTGCCACCAGCACCGAACTAGCGGGGGGTTTTCCCAATGAGCAGTTCTTC.

This clone came up a few times. This chain connects TRBV11-2 to TRBJ2-7; D is perhaps TRBD1 (5 bases). CDR3 length equals 14 residues. V shed 1 base and J shed 3 bases, with 10 bases lying between them. Germline CDR1 SGHAT, CDR2 FQNNGV. CDR3 DNA: TGTGCCAGCAGCTTAGGACAGTTGAACTACGAGCAGTACTTC. Translating gives CASSLGQLNYEQYF. The full variable domain, rest sourced from reference TRBV11-2 and TRBJ2-7, is EAGVAQSPRYKIIEKRQSVAFWCNPISGHATLYWYQQILGQGPKLLIQFQNNGVVDDSQLPKDRFSAERLKGVDSTLKIQPAKLEDSAVYLCASSLGQLNYEQYFGPGTRLTVT.

This clone was observed a handful of times. The J gene is TRBJ2-5, the V gene TRBV28; 7 nucleotides agree with TRBD1. The CDR3 is 15 residues long. V gave up 7 bases and J gave up 4 bases; unmatched junction bases: 12. CDR1 and CDR2 from the germline V gene are MDHEN and SYDVKM. The CDR3 reads CASTPGQLGPETQYF. The CDR3 DNA reads TGTGCCAGCACCCCGGGACAGCTGGGGCCAGAGACCCAGTACTTC. Variable domain in full (rest from reference TRBV28 and TRBJ2-5): DVKVTQSSRYLVKRTGEKVFLECVQDMDHENMFWYRQDPGLGLRLIYFSYDVKMKEKGDIPEGYSVSREKKERFSLILESASTNQTSMYLCASTPGQLGPETQYFGPGTRLLVL.